This T cell receptor (beta chain) was obtained from a study of radiation and T cells in renal cell carcinoma. Notes on the study in general: Sampling covered only 0.75 to 1 g of each tumor. From baseline, blood top tumor clonotypes peaked at 2 weeks post-radiation.

This clone was seen once. Its antigen remains unknown. The treatment was: 15 Gy SBRT to primary tumor, nephrectomy 4 weeks later. Nephrectomy followed 15 Gy stereotactic body radiation by 4 weeks. This table comes from immunoSEQ multiplex PCR, and its TCRdb copy is limited to in-frame clones, with some not included. The sample lists about 12,000 clones; more than 30% were seen once. V was clipped by 3 bases and J by 6 bases; unmatched bases: 9. Per germline, CDR1 KGHSH and CDR2 LQKENI. This CDR3 is 18 amino acids long. The rearrangement links TRBV18 to TRBJ2-1; 15 bases are a match to TRBD2. The sequencing here drew on tumor tissue, taken from a patient whose treatment included radiotherapy and nephrectomy. The sequence was obtained from a man in his sixties with renal cell carcinoma. The CDR3 protein is CASSPSGTSGRRSNEQFF. For the CDR3, the DNA is TGTGCCAGCTCACCGTCCGGGACTAGCGGGAGGCGCTCCAATGAGCAGTTCTTC.